This TCR beta chain is drawn from a study of cytomegalovirus exposure and HLA in healthy donors. Study results and caveats: Several V segments, TRBV6-2 and TRBV6-3 among them, could not be told apart and were dropped.

As regards this clone: What it binds is unknown.

There are 15 residues in the CDR3. Germline trimming cut 5 bases from V and 7 bases from J; bases unmatched to any gene: 15. Germline-derived CDR1 and CDR2 are SGHNT and YYREEE (reference sequence). Researchers ran the PCR with 60 Vbeta and 13 Jbeta primers. Some clones are missing from TCRdb's copy, which holds only in-frame ones; the method was immunoSEQ multiplex PCR. The sample carries 76,000 or so clones, over 60% recorded once. The sequence was collected from a woman aged 40 to 50 in good health and CMV-seropositive. Sequencing was done on a sample of PBMCs. The rearrangement joins TRBV5-4 to TRBJ2-7; 7 positions match TRBD1. The CDR3 region has the DNA TGTGCCAGCAGTAACCGCATGGCAGGGGGATCGGAGCAGTACTTC. This sequence encodes CASSNRMAGGSEQYF.